The T cell receptor beta chain described here comes from a study of memory CD4+ T cells and cytomegalovirus serostatus. Assay: immunoSEQ multiplex PCR; the TCRdb copy retains only in-frame clones and omits some. The profile covers under 80,000 clones, with 60% to 80% appearing a single time and just over 2.5% taken by the ten largest. Single viable CD3+CD4+CD8-CD45RO+ cells were sorted as the memory CD4+ T cells. This CDR3 comprises 16 residues. Trimming removed 6 bases from V and 3 bases from J, with 18 bases in between. Germline-derived CDR1 and CDR2 are MDHEN and SYDVKM. Sequenced input: memory CD4+ T cells from blood. The source is an adult in good health and CMV-seropositive. This sequence joins TRBV28 and TRBJ1-5; TRBD1 is a possible D gene (6 bases). Here the CDR3 reads CASSRGQQANNQPQHF. The CDR3 coding sequence is TGTGCCAGCAGCCGTGGACAGCAGGCGAACAATCAGCCCCAGCATTTT.